The 23 T cell receptor beta chains below were found in one sample sequenced in a study of T cell responses to AZD1222 COVID-19 vaccine. Method: immunoSEQ multiplex PCR; TCRdb's copy keeps in-frame clones and lacks some. Among about 150,000 clones, 90% to 95% were seen once, and the ten largest hold about 1.6%. The specimen comprised peripheral blood, sampled 28 days after the second AZD1222 dose. These receptors all come from an adult who received the AZD1222 COVID-19 vaccine.

This rearrangement joins TRBV20-1 to TRBJ2-7; 8 bases line up with TRBD1. CDR3 length equals 11 residues. After removal of 2 bases from V and 9 bases from J, the junction contained 3 bases not matched to a gene. The V gene's germline CDR1 is DFQATT and CDR2 SNEGSKA (reference sequence). CDR3 amino acids: CSARQGAVQYF. As DNA, the CDR3 is TGCAGTGCTAGACAGGGGGCCGTGCAGTACTTC.

The chain joins TRBV6-2 or TRBV6-3 to TRBJ2-7; the D is unclear. The ends were cut back, 0 bases at V and 0 bases at J, with 9 bases in the middle. CDR3 length: 15 residues. The germline gives CDR1 MNHEY, CDR2 SVGEGT. DNA for the CDR3: TGTGCCAGCAGTTACTCGAATCAGCTCTCCTACGAGCAGTACTTC. Translation: CASSYSNQLSYEQYF.

The chain links TRBV27 to TRBJ1-2; 9 nucleotides line up with TRBD1. V lost 8 bases and J lost 8; bases outside the gene matches: 6. Germline V lookup: CDR1 MNHEY, CDR2 SMNVEV (reference sequence). The CDR3 extends over 12 amino acids. The CDR3 here is CASYGTGRGYTF. CDR3 in DNA: TGTGCCAGCTACGGGACAGGGAGAGGCTACACCTTC.

The genes are TRBV7-2 and TRBJ1-4; 7 nucleotides match TRBD1. From germline, CDR1 is SGHTA and CDR2 FQGNSA. With 5 bases clipped from V and 4 bases from J, the junction kept 7 bases outside the gene matches. The CDR3 runs to 15 residues. The CDR3 DNA reads as TGTGCCAGCAGCCTCACAGGGGTAGTTAATGAAAAACTGTTTTTT. It translates to CASSLTGVVNEKLFF.

This clone occurred once. The genes are TRBV19 and TRBJ1-5, with D unresolved. The V gene lost 3 bases and the J gene lost 4 bases, with 10 bases spanning the gap. CDR1 is LNHDA and CDR2 is SQIVND in the germline V gene (reference sequence). The CDR3 totals 14 residues. The CDR3 DNA reads as TGTGCCAGTAGTATGAGAACAGCGAATCAGCCCCAGCATTTT. This encodes CASSMRTANQPQHF.

V is TRBV27 and J is TRBJ1-2, with TRBD1 identical over 7 bases. The CDR3 is made up of 13 amino acids. The V and J ends lost 10 bases and 8 bases, in that order; junction bases with no gene match: 13. Germline CDR1 and CDR2: MNHEY and SMNVEV (reference sequence). The CDR3 sequence: CATRARGAGGYTF. The CDR3 DNA sequence: TGTGCCACTCGGGCCAGGGGGGCAGGAGGCTACACCTTC.

V and J are TRBV6-4 and TRBJ2-1; 9 bases agree with TRBD2. CDR1 and CDR2 from the germline V gene are MRHNA and SNTAGT. The V gene end was trimmed by 7 bases and the J gene end by 6 bases; junction bases not matched to a gene: 10. CDR3 length equals 15 residues. In nucleotides, the CDR3 is TGTGCCAGCAAAACTGTAGCGGGAGCTAGCAATGAGCAGTTCTTC. Translated: CASKTVAGASNEQFF.

The genes are TRBV6-1 and TRBJ1-4; the D is unclear. V was pared by 2 bases and J by 7 bases, with 11 bases between. This CDR3 spans 14 amino acids. Germline CDR1 reads MNHNS; CDR2 reads SASEGT. CDR3 DNA: TGTGCCAGCAGTGAAAGGCTTGGAGGTGAAAAACTGTTTTTT. Protein product: CASSERLGGEKLFF.

V usage is TRBV3-1 (or the pseudogene TRBV3-2) and J usage is TRBJ2-1, with D unclear. The V end was cut by 3 bases, the J end by 6 bases, with 6 bases between. CDR3 length: 12 residues. CDR1 LGHDT and CDR2 YNNKEL come from the germline V gene (reference sequence). The CDR3 coding sequence is TGTGCCAGCAGCCACCTTGGCAATGAGCAGTTCTTC. Protein: CASSHLGNEQFF.

This clone was picked up one time. Written as DNA, the CDR3 is TGCGCCAGCAGCTTGATGCAGGGAGACGGGGAGCTGTTTTTT. Its translation is CASSLMQGDGELFF. V usage is TRBV5-1 and J usage is TRBJ2-2, with D possibly called TRBD1 or TRBD2 (5 bases each). With 1 base removed from V and 7 bases from J, the gap between germline ends came to 11 bases. Germline CDR1 reads SGHRS; CDR2 reads YFSETQ. The CDR3 is made up of 14 amino acids.

This chain connects TRBV2 to TRBJ1-6; the D is unclear. Between the trimmed V and J ends, which lost 7 bases and 7 bases, there was a span of 11 bases. The CDR3 covers 13 residues. Per germline, CDR1 SNHLY and CDR2 FYNNEI. CDR3 in DNA: TGTGCCAGCACCCTCTCCCCCAATTCACCCCTCCACTTT. It yields the protein CASTLSPNSPLHF.

The V and J genes are TRBV28 and TRBJ1-5; D remains ambiguous. V was pared by 1 base and J by 7 bases, with 8 bases between. The CDR3 extends over 13 amino acids. Germline values: CDR1 MDHEN, CDR2 SYDVKM. Here the CDR3 DNA reads TGTGCCAGCAGTTTATTGACGGGACAGCCCCAGCATTTT. It translates to CASSLLTGQPQHF.

The CDR3, as DNA: TGCGCCAGCAGCTTCGAACAGGGACAAGAGACCCAGTACTTC. Amino acids: CASSFEQGQETQYF. The rearrangement links TRBV5-1 to TRBJ2-5, with D maybe TRBD1 (6 bases). The CDR3 totals 14 residues. The V end lost 2 bases, the J end lost 2 bases, and 10 bases lay between the germline ends. CDR1 and CDR2 from the germline V gene are SGHRS and YFSETQ. Complete variable domain (other parts from reference TRBV5-1 and TRBJ2-5): KAGVTQTPRYLIKTRGQQVTLSCSPISGHRSVSWYQQTPGQGLQFLFEYFSETQRNKGNFPGRFSGRQFSNSRSEMNVSTLELGDSALYLCASSFEQGQETQYFGPGTRLLVL.

This chain joins TRBV3-1 (or the pseudogene TRBV3-2) and TRBJ1-2; no firm D call. The CDR3 runs 14 residues. The germline V gene has CDR1 LGHDT and CDR2 YNNKEL (reference sequence). V lost 0 bases to trimming and J lost 6 bases, with 11 bases between them. The CDR3 nucleotides are TGTGCCAGCAGCCAAGAGGTGGGAATAGATGGCTACACCTTC. It is translated as CASSQEVGIDGYTF.

This chain links TRBV7-9 with TRBJ2-7; 9 bases are a match to TRBD1. CDR1 SEHNR and CDR2 FQNEAQ come from the germline V gene (reference sequence). With V trimmed by 7 bases and J by 4 bases, 8 bases remained unmatched. This CDR3 region has 14 residues. The CDR3 DNA sequence: TGTGCCAGCACCACCGCTGGACAGGGGTACGAGCAGTACTTC. Its protein product is CASTTAGQGYEQYF.

This clone showed up just once. The chain is built from TRBV27 and TRBJ1-6, with a weak D call TRBD1 (5 bases). The CDR3 consists of 14 residues. Germline V CDR1 and CDR2: MNHEY, SMNVEV (reference sequence). Trimming removed 2 bases from V and 11 bases from J, with 13 bases in between. The CDR3 is CASSLRRDLPPLHF. The CDR3 coding sequence is TGTGCCAGCAGTTTACGCAGGGATCTTCCACCCCTCCACTTT.

V and J are TRBV5-6 and TRBJ1-2; weak D call: TRBD1 (5 bases). The CDR3 length is 15 residues. The germline V and J ends were trimmed by 1 base and 4 bases, with 14 bases remaining between them. Germline V lookup: CDR1 SGHDT, CDR2 YYEEEE. CDR3 amino acids: CASSLRRGTTYGYTF. In nucleotides, the CDR3 is TGTGCCAGCAGCTTGAGAAGGGGCACAACCTATGGCTACACCTTC. Using reference TRBV5-6 and TRBJ1-2 for the parts outside the CDR3, the full variable domain is DAGVTQSPTHLIKTRGQQVTLRCSPKSGHDTVSWYQQALGQGPQFIFQYYEEEERQRGNFPDRFSGHQFPNYSSELNVNALLLGDSALYLCASSLRRGTTYGYTFGSGTRLTVV.

This rearrangement joins TRBV6-1 to TRBJ2-7; D ambiguous. Trimming stripped 2 bases from V and 2 bases from J, with 13 bases between. The germline V gene has CDR1 MNHNS and CDR2 SASEGT. The CDR3 extends over 15 amino acids. CDR3 in DNA: TGTGCCAGCAGTGAAAGGAAGGGCGGAACCTACGAGCAGTACTTC. Translated: CASSERKGGTYEQYF.

V usage is TRBV11-2 and J usage is TRBJ2-3, with TRBD2 matching 8 bases. The germline V gene encodes CDR1 SGHAT and CDR2 FQNNGV. V shed 5 bases, J shed 2 bases, and the junction held 3 bases outside the gene matches. The CDR3 contains 14 residues. CDR3 bases: TGTGCCAGCAGCAAACTAGCGGCCACAGATACGCAGTATTTT. Protein product: CASSKLAATDTQYF.

V usage is TRBV19 and J usage is TRBJ1-5; tentatively, D is TRBD1 (6 bases). The CDR3 has 16 residues. Germline assignment: CDR1 LNHDA and CDR2 SQIVND (reference sequence). V lost 3 bases and J lost 2, with 14 bases in between. Written as DNA, the CDR3 is TGTGCCAGTAGTATCGGTCAGGGGCTCGGCAATCAGCCCCAGCATTTT. Its protein product is CASSIGQGLGNQPQHF.

The V and J genes are TRBV4-1 and TRBJ1-4; D is possibly TRBD1 (5 bases). Looked up from germline, CDR1 is MGHRA and CDR2 is YSYEKL. This CDR3 contains 16 residues. V was cut by 4 bases and J by 4 bases, with 16 bases left in between. CDR3 region: CASSPLRWGDNEKLFF. DNA for the CDR3: TGCGCCAGCAGCCCACTAAGATGGGGGGATAATGAAAAACTGTTTTTT.

The chain employs TRBV7-2 and TRBJ1-5, with D possibly being TRBD1 (6 bases). CDR1 is SGHTA and CDR2 is FQGNSA in the germline V gene. The CDR3 covers 17 residues. Trimming pared 3 bases from V and 1 base from J, leaving 16 bases between. The CDR3 nucleotides are TGTGCCAGCAGCTTGGGGGACACGACATTCAGCAATCAGCCCCAGCATTTT. Translated, it gives CASSLGDTTFSNQPQHF.

CDR3 sequence: CAWSVRWGALDTIYF. The CDR3 nucleotides read TGTGCCTGGAGTGTACGCTGGGGGGCCCTGGACACCATATATTTT. This chain uses TRBV30 with TRBJ1-3; perhaps TRBD1 as D (6 bases). The CDR3 contains 15 residues. The germline V gene has CDR1 GTSNPN and CDR2 SVGIG (reference sequence). V lost 0 bases to trimming and J lost 8 bases, with 17 bases between them.